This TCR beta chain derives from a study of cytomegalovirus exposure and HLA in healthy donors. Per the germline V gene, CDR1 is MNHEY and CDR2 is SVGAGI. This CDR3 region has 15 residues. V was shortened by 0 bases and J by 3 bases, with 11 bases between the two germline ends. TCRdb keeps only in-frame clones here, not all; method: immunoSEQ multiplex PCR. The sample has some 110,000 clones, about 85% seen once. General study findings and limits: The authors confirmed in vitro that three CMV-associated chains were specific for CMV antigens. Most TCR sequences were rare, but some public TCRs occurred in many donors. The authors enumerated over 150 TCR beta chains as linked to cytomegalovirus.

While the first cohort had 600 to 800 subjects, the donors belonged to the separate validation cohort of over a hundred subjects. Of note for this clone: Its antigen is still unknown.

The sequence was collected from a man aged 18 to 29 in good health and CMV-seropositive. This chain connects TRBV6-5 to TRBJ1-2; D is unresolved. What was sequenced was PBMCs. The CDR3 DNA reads TGTGCCAGCAGTTACTCGGGCAGTTCCCACTATGGCTACACCTTC. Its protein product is CASSYSGSSHYGYTF.